The 26 T cell receptor beta chains in this list originate from one sample, sequenced in a study of cytomegalovirus exposure and HLA in healthy donors. The PCR used 60 Vbeta and 13 Jbeta primers. Here immunoSEQ multiplex PCR was the method, and the copy in TCRdb shows in-frame clones only, minus some. This table has over 150,000 clones, 70% to 90% appearing once. Sample: PBMCs. The receptors come from a girl aged 10-17 years in good health and CMV-seropositive.

The V call is TRBV5-6, the J call TRBJ1-3; perhaps TRBD1 as D (5 bases). The CDR3 extends over 19 amino acids. Per the germline V gene, CDR1 is SGHDT and CDR2 is YYEEEE. V lost 0 bases and J 1 base, leaving 20 bases between the germline ends. The CDR3 coding sequence is TGTGCCAGCAGCTTGGCCAATTTCTGGCAGGGAATTTCTGGAAACACCATATATTTT. Encoded protein: CASSLANFWQGISGNTIYF.

The chain couples TRBV2 to TRBJ1-1; 8 bases agree with TRBD1. The CDR3 extends over 16 amino acids. Per the germline V gene, CDR1 is SNHLY and CDR2 is FYNNEI. J was trimmed by 4 bases and V by 10 bases; bases with no gene match: 17. The CDR3 nucleotides read TGTGCCACCTCTTGGGGGGACAGGAGACGAGTCACTGAAGCTTTCTTT. Protein sequence: CATSWGDRRRVTEAFF. Combining the CDR3 with reference TRBV2 and TRBJ1-1 gives the whole variable domain EPEVTQTPSHQVTQMGQEVILRCVPISNHLYFYWYRQILGQKVEFLVSFYNNEISEKSEIFDDQFSVERPDGSNFTLKIRSTKLEDSAMYFCATSWGDRRRVTEAFFGQGTRLTVV.

Turning to this clone: An end of the junction does not agree with germline; a read error may underlie this. The gene calls are TRBV27 and TRBJ1-4; D gene ambiguous. This CDR3 spans 15 amino acids. Germline V lookup: CDR1 MNHEY, CDR2 SMNVEV (reference sequence). The chain's CDR3 is CASSDLAATYEKLFF. The CDR3 DNA sequence: TGTGCCAGCAGTGACTTGGCAGCAACTTATGAAAAACTGTTTTTT. Based on the CDR3 plus reference TRBV27 and TRBJ1-4, the full variable domain is EAQVTQNPRYLITVTGKKLTVTCSQNMNHEYMSWYRQDPGLGLRQIYYSMNVEVTDKGDVPEGYKVSRKEKRNFPLILESPSPNQTSLYFCASSDLAATYEKLFFGSGTQLSVL.

CDR3 nucleotides: TGTGCCAGCAGTCCACTCGGACAGGAGAGCTATGGCTACACCTTC. Amino acid sequence: CASSPLGQESYGYTF. V and J are TRBV25-1 and TRBJ1-2, with TRBD1 matching over 7 bases. Unmatched junction bases numbered 10, after V lost 5 bases and J lost 4 bases. CDR1 is MGHDK and CDR2 is SYGVNS in the germline V gene. The CDR3 length is 15 residues.

The rearrangement links TRBV5-4 to TRBJ1-2; the D gene is possibly TRBD1 (6 bases). Germline assignment: CDR1 SGHNT and CDR2 YYREEE (reference sequence). This CDR3 comprises 14 residues. V lost 2 bases, J lost 8 bases, and 16 bases lay in between. This chain's CDR3 is CASSFIGSGEGYTF. CDR3 nucleotide sequence: TGTGCCAGCAGCTTTATTGGATCAGGGGAAGGCTACACCTTC.

This clone has just one count. The rearrangement uses TRBV5-1 and TRBJ1-2; 9 nucleotides line up with TRBD1. Per the germline V gene, CDR1 is SGHRS and CDR2 is YFSETQ. This CDR3 is 16 amino acids long. Unmatched junction bases numbered 9, after V lost 1 base and J lost 5 bases. The CDR3 region has the DNA TGCGCCAGCAGCTTGCGGGCGGGACAGGGAGGATATGGCTACACCTTC. As protein: CASSLRAGQGGYGYTF.

This chain joins TRBV6-1 and TRBJ2-5; 15 nucleotides line up with TRBD2. The CDR3 has 17 amino acids. V trimming: 4 bases; J trimming: 4 bases; junction bases outside the gene matches: 7. Per germline, CDR1 MNHNS and CDR2 SASEGT. The CDR3 sequence: CASSGTSGGAVLETQYF. For the CDR3, the DNA is TGTGCCAGCAGTGGGACTAGCGGGGGGGCCGTATTAGAGACCCAGTACTTC.

This clone was seen only once. The chain has TRBV5-8 and TRBJ1-5; D perhaps matches TRBD1 (5 bases). V dropped 2 bases and J dropped 4 bases, with 7 bases sitting between them. CDR3 size: 13 residues. Germline loops: CDR1 SGHTS, CDR2 YDEGEE. The CDR3 DNA is TGTGCCAGCAGCTTCCGGGGGAATCAGCCCCAGCATTTT. Residues: CASSFRGNQPQHF.

The chain has TRBV7-6 and TRBJ2-2; D gene ambiguous. The V end was cut by 2 bases, the J end by 1 base, with 8 bases between. This CDR3 has 15 amino acids. Per the germline V gene, CDR1 is SGHVS and CDR2 is FNYEAQ. The CDR3 loop reads CASSLPAGNTGELFF. CDR3 DNA: TGTGCCAGCAGCTTACCCGCAGGGAACACCGGGGAGCTGTTTTTT.

For this clone: Here the CDR3 omits its conserved ending phenylalanine or tryptophan, so a read error is the likely source. CDR3 loop: CASSQSLAGASYEQYL. The CDR3 DNA is TGCGCCAGCAGCCAGTCTCTAGCGGGGGCTTCCTACGAGCAGTACCTC. V is TRBV4-1 and J is TRBJ2-7; TRBD2 matches 10 bases. The CDR3 has 16 residues. J was trimmed by 1 base and V by 3 bases; bases with no gene match: 6. Germline loops: CDR1 MGHRA, CDR2 YSYEKL.

The chain combines TRBV4-1 with TRBJ2-7; 7 positions match TRBD2. Germline assignment: CDR1 MGHRA and CDR2 YSYEKL. CDR3 length equals 14 residues. V was pared by 5 bases and J by 4 bases, with 8 bases of the junction left unmatched. Here the CDR3 DNA reads TGCGCCAGCAGCAGTCCGGGGGGAGCTTACGAGCAGTACTTC. Protein product: CASSSPGGAYEQYF.

The chain joins TRBV6-5 to TRBJ2-1; TRBD1 matches at 9 bases. Trimming at V came to 7 bases and at J to 10 bases, leaving 11 bases not matched to a gene. There are 14 residues in the CDR3. CDR1 is MNHEY and CDR2 is SVGAGI in the germline V gene. This CDR3 is CASTPGQGDGEQFF. CDR3 nucleotides: TGTGCCAGCACTCCGGGACAGGGCGATGGCGAGCAGTTCTTC.

The chain carries TRBV9 and TRBJ1-3; a weak D match, TRBD1 (6 bases). The germline V and J ends were trimmed by 4 bases and 4 bases, with 21 bases remaining between them. Germline CDR1 reads SGDLS; CDR2 reads YYNGEE. This CDR3 contains 17 residues. For the CDR3, the DNA is TGTGCCAGCAGCCCCTTTTCCCCCAGGGGCTCGGGAAACACCATATATTTT. Amino acids: CASSPFSPRGSGNTIYF.

This clone was recorded only once. This chain links TRBV6-6 with TRBJ1-1, with D possibly being TRBD1 (6 bases). Germline V gene data show CDR1 as MNHNY and CDR2 as SVGAGI (reference sequence). The V and J ends lost 8 bases and 0 bases respectively, with 13 bases between them. The CDR3 loop spans 14 amino acids. The CDR3 sequence: CASGGQSLNTEAFF. Written as DNA, the CDR3 is TGTGCCAGCGGAGGACAGTCCCTGAACACTGAAGCTTTCTTT.

This clone showed up just once. The V gene is TRBV4-1, the J gene TRBJ2-7; D may be TRBD2 (6 bases). CDR1 MGHRA and CDR2 YSYEKL come from the germline V gene. Between the trimmed V and J ends, which lost 4 bases and 7 bases, there was a span of 17 bases. The CDR3 contains 14 residues. This CDR3 reads CASSPGTGSWEQYF. Written as DNA, the CDR3 is TGCGCCAGCAGCCCAGGGACCGGGAGCTGGGAGCAGTACTTC.

V usage is TRBV6-5 and J usage is TRBJ1-2; 7 nucleotides match TRBD1. In germline, CDR1 is MNHEY, CDR2 SVGAGI. V was pared by 6 bases and J by 8 bases, with 6 bases of the junction left unmatched. This CDR3 spans 12 amino acids. This CDR3 reads CASSLDRVGYTF. The CDR3 DNA sequence: TGTGCCAGCAGCCTCGACAGGGTCGGCTACACCTTC.

The chain couples TRBV7-9 to TRBJ2-3; D may be TRBD1 (6 bases). Germline CDR1 SEHNR, CDR2 FQNEAQ (reference sequence). The CDR3 is 15 residues long. Trimming stripped 5 bases from V and 0 bases from J, with 12 bases between. The CDR3 DNA reads as TGTGCCAGCAGCCGGACAGAAATTAGCACAGATACGCAGTATTTT. Protein sequence: CASSRTEISTDTQYF. Looking up the rest from reference TRBV7-9 and TRBJ2-3 gives the full variable domain: DTGVSQNPRHKITKRGQNVTFRCDPISEHNRLYWYRQTLGQGPEFLTYFQNEAQLEKSRLLSDRFSAERPKGSFSTLEIQRTEQGDSAMYLCASSRTEISTDTQYFGPGTRLTVL.

The V call is TRBV6-5, the J call TRBJ1-2; D is ambiguous. V was pared by 0 bases and J by 3 bases, with 8 bases between. From germline, CDR1 is MNHEY and CDR2 SVGAGI. The length of the CDR3 is 14 residues. The CDR3 DNA is TGTGCCAGCAGTTACTCACCTACTTACTATGGCTACACCTTC. This sequence encodes CASSYSPTYYGYTF.

V gene TRBV18 combines with J gene TRBJ1-1; tentatively, D is TRBD1 (5 bases). The CDR3 has 13 residues. Germline V CDR1 and CDR2: KGHSH, LQKENI. Trimming left V 8 bases short and J 1 base short, with 11 bases between. CDR3 DNA: TGTGCCAGCGCCCAAGGACAGAACACTGAAGCTTTCTTT. Its translation: CASAQGQNTEAFF.

The chain combines TRBV29-1 with TRBJ1-1; 7 bases align to TRBD1. CDR3 size: 15 residues. V shed 6 bases and J 3 bases; nucleotides not matched to a gene: 13. Per the germline V gene, CDR1 is SQVTM and CDR2 is ANQGSEA. CDR3 sequence (DNA): TGCAGCGTGGACAGACCGGGACAGTGGGACACTGAAGCTTTCTTT. Its translation: CSVDRPGQWDTEAFF.

The V and J genes are TRBV19 and TRBJ1-6; unclear D gene. The germline V gene encodes CDR1 LNHDA and CDR2 SQIVND (reference sequence). V lost 6 bases, J lost 2 bases, and 8 bases lay in between. This CDR3 has 14 amino acids. CDR3 loop: CASSEGTYNSPLHF. The CDR3 DNA is TGTGCCAGTAGCGAGGGTACCTATAATTCACCCCTCCACTTT. Full variable domain (remainder filled in from reference TRBV19 and TRBJ1-6): DGGITQSPKYLFRKEGQNVTLSCEQNLNHDAMYWYRQDPGQGLRLIYYSQIVNDFQKGDIAEGYSVSREKKESFPLTVTSAQKNPTAFYLCASSEGTYNSPLHFGNGTRLTVT.

The J gene is TRBJ1-2, the V gene TRBV19; D might be TRBD1 (5 bases). Trimming cost V 1 base and J 3 bases, with 18 bases left between them. CDR3 size: 17 residues. Germline-derived CDR1 and CDR2 are LNHDA and SQIVND (reference sequence). Here the CDR3 reads CASSIVGFPQVDYGYTF. The CDR3 DNA sequence: TGTGCCAGTAGTATAGTCGGGTTTCCACAGGTAGACTATGGCTACACCTTC.

The chain carries TRBV5-5 and TRBJ1-6, with D unresolved. This CDR3 comprises 15 residues. V was shortened by 4 bases and J by 5 bases, with 13 bases between the two germline ends. From germline, CDR1 is SGHKS and CDR2 YYEKEE (reference sequence). CDR3 in DNA: TGTGCCAGCAGCGGAAACAGCGGGGATAATTCACCCCTCCACTTT. Its protein product is CASSGNSGDNSPLHF.

This chain links TRBV2 with TRBJ2-1; 7 bases fit TRBD1. This CDR3 has 14 residues. Per the germline V gene, CDR1 is SNHLY and CDR2 is FYNNEI. Trimming cost V 6 bases and J 6 bases; bases outside gene matches: 8. The DNA for the CDR3 is TGTGCCAGCAGGAGAGGGGACAGAGGCAATGAGCAGTTCTTC. Protein sequence: CASRRGDRGNEQFF.

CDR3 DNA sequence: TGTGCCAGCGGGCGGGGGGGTACCTACGAGCAGTACTTC. It yields the protein CASGRGGTYEQYF. This sequence joins TRBV9 and TRBJ2-7, with 9 positions matching TRBD2. The V and J ends lost 7 bases and 2 bases, in that order; junction bases with no gene match: 4. Germline lookup yields CDR1 SGDLS and CDR2 YYNGEE. The CDR3 has 13 amino acids.

This clone was recorded a few times. The chain carries TRBV9 and TRBJ1-2; 7 nucleotides align to TRBD1. V shed 0 bases, J shed 5 bases, and the junction held 4 bases outside the gene matches. The CDR3 is 14 amino acids. The germline gives CDR1 SGDLS, CDR2 YYNGEE. CDR3 nucleotides: TGTGCCAGCAGCGTAGGACAGGGAAGATATGGCTACACCTTC. Its translation is CASSVGQGRYGYTF.